A selection of T cell receptor beta chains follows, all from one sample in a study of CD8 T cells in Susac syndrome. One entry per CDR3 protein results from TCRdb running MiXCR on the immunoSEQ multiplex PCR reads. The table includes approximately 74,000 distinct CDR3 sequences, about 92% detected once. The sample consisted of CD4+ T cells from PBMCs. These receptors came from a human donor with Susac syndrome. The CDR3 runs from the conserved cysteine through the conserved F or W. The D gene is left open where the match is weak. Expanded clones get a size class; other rows say once, few or many, or leave the size out.

abundance	d_gene	v_gene	len	j_gene	CDR3aa	CDR3nt
-	-	TRBV7-8	12	TRBJ1-6	CASGQGTLTLHF	TGTGCCAGCGGGCAGGGGACACTCACCCTCCACTTT
-	-	TRBV25-1	14	TRBJ2-5	CASSIREVGKTQYF	TGTGCCAGCTCTATCAGGGAGGTCGGGAAGACCCAGTACTTC
-	TRBD2	TRBV5-4	15	TRBJ2-1	CASSLSGVTLGEQFF	TGTGCCAGCAGCCTAAGCGGGGTTACACTCGGCGAGCAGTTCTTC
-	TRBD2	TRBV7-3	18	TRBJ2-1	CASSASSTGTSSLREQFF	TGTGCCAGCAGCGCTTCAAGTACCGGGACTAGCTCTCTTCGGGAGCAGTTCTTC
-	-	TRBV28	16	TRBJ2-7	CASSFIAGRSSYEQYF	TGTGCCAGCAGTTTTATTGCGGGAAGGAGCTCCTACGAGCAGTACTTC
-	-	TRBV6-5	12	TRBJ2-5	CASGVSEETQYF	TGTGCCAGCGGGGTGTCCGAAGAGACCCAGTACTTC
-	TRBD2	TRBV3-1	14	TRBJ2-3	CASSQGTSVHTQYF	TGTGCCAGCAGCCAAGGGACTAGCGTACATACGCAGTATTTT
-	-	TRBV29-1	13	TRBJ1-2	CSVADPSNYGYTF	TGCAGCGTTGCTGATCCCTCTAACTATGGCTACACCTTC
-	-	TRBV20-1	15	TRBJ2-1	CSARDLAASYNEQFF	TGCAGTGCTAGAGACCTAGCTGCCTCCTACAATGAGCAGTTCTTC
-	-	TRBV5-4	13	TRBJ2-3	CASSLQGSDTQYF	TGTGCCAGCAGCTTGCAGGGTTCGGATACGCAGTATTTT
-	-	TRBV18	15	TRBJ1-1	CASSPPNQMNTEAFF	TGTGCCAGCTCACCACCGAACCAGATGAACACTGAAGCTTTCTTT
-	-	TRBV2	13	TRBJ2-1	CASSAVGGDEQFF	TGTGCCAGCAGTGCGGTAGGGGGGGATGAGCAGTTCTTC
-	-	TRBV30	14	TRBJ2-1	CASRPRGSYNEQFF	TGTGCCTCCCGACCGCGAGGATCCTACAATGAGCAGTTCTTC
-	TRBD1	TRBV20-1	14	TRBJ1-2	CSARDRDRVYGYTF	TGCAGTGCTAGAGATCGAGACAGGGTCTATGGCTACACCTTC
-	TRBD1	TRBV12-3/TRBV12-4	15	TRBJ1-4	CASSLRQGVVEKLFF	TGTGCCAGCAGTTTAAGGCAGGGGGTGGTTGAAAAACTGTTTTTT
-	TRBD2	TRBV5-1	17	TRBJ2-5	CASSLGRLAVNQETQYF	TGCGCCAGCAGCTTGGGGCGACTAGCGGTGAACCAAGAGACCCAGTACTTC
-	TRBD1	TRBV3-1	14	TRBJ1-2	CASSRGQANYGYTF	TGTGCCAGCAGCCGAGGACAGGCTAACTATGGCTACACCTTC
-	-	TRBV13	13	TRBJ1-4	CASSVGTDEKLFF	TGTGCCAGCAGCGTTGGGACCGATGAAAAACTGTTTTTT
few	-	TRBV5-6	15	TRBJ2-3	CASSLGGSSTDTQYF	TGTGCCAGCAGCTTGGGTGGGTCTAGCACAGATACGCAGTATTTT
-	TRBD1	TRBV20-1	13	TRBJ1-1	CSARLRQGTEAFF	TGCAGTGCTAGATTACGACAGGGGACTGAAGCTTTCTTT
-	TRBD1	TRBV20-1	15	TRBJ1-4	CSARPDRGRLEKLFF	TGCAGTGCTAGACCCGACAGGGGAAGATTGGAAAAACTGTTTTTT
-	TRBD1	TRBV7-2	14	TRBJ2-7	CASSTDRASYEQYF	TGTGCCAGCAGCACAGACAGGGCCTCCTACGAGCAGTACTTC
-	TRBD2	TRBV19	14	TRBJ2-5	CASSIEGGPETQYF	TGTGCCAGTAGTATTGAGGGAGGGCCAGAGACCCAGTACTTC
-	TRBD1	TRBV14	13	TRBJ1-2	CASSHARGNGYTF	TGTGCCAGCAGCCACGCCAGGGGGAATGGCTACACCTTC
-	-	TRBV19	15	TRBJ1-2	CASSIRQAGNYGYTF	TGTGCCAGTAGTATTCGACAGGCGGGAAACTATGGCTACACCTTC
-	-	TRBV20-1	12	TRBJ1-1	CSAEGQNTEAFF	TGCAGTGCCGAGGGACAGAACACTGAAGCTTTCTTT
-	TRBD2	TRBV3-1	17	TRBJ2-4	CASSHPTSGGGKNIQYF	TGTGCCAGCAGCCATCCGACTAGCGGGGGGGGCAAAAACATTCAGTACTTC
once	-	TRBV18	14	TRBJ2-7	CASSPGASTYEQYF	TGTGCCAGCTCACCAGGGGCTTCTACCTACGAGCAGTACTTC
-	-	TRBV24-1	17	TRBJ2-1	CATSDNDARVGYNEQFF	TGTGCCACCAGTGACAACGACGCGAGGGTCGGGTACAATGAGCAGTTCTTC
-	TRBD1	TRBV10-3	17	TRBJ2-1	CAISESTKGTGGWEQFF	TGTGCCATCAGTGAGTCGACCAAAGGGACAGGGGGCTGGGAGCAGTTCTTC
-	-	TRBV4-3	18	TRBJ1-3	CASSQEQLRSFSGNTIYF	TGCGCCAGCAGCCAAGAACAGTTGAGGTCCTTTTCTGGAAACACCATATATTTT
-	-	TRBV24-1	15	TRBJ2-3	CATSDFISGLDTQYF	TGTGCCACCAGTGATTTCATTTCAGGATTGGATACGCAGTATTTT
-	-	TRBV25-1	11	TRBJ1-2	CASSEGLGQVF	TGTGCCAGCAGTGAGGGTTTGGGACAAGTATTC
-	TRBD2	TRBV29-1	14	TRBJ2-5	CSVDRLAGQETQYF	TGCAGCGTTGATCGGCTAGCGGGACAAGAGACCCAGTACTTC
-	-	TRBV7-2	15	TRBJ1-5	CASSSNTLSNQPQHF	TGTGCCAGCAGCTCTAACACCCTTAGCAATCAGCCCCAGCATTTT
-	-	TRBV5-6	13	TRBJ1-1	CASSFLGWGEAFF	TGTGCCAGCAGCTTCCTGGGGTGGGGTGAAGCTTTCTTT
-	-	TRBV11-2	14	TRBJ1-1	CASSPISGGLEAFF	TGTGCCAGCAGCCCTATCTCGGGGGGACTTGAAGCTTTCTTT
once	TRBD2	TRBV19	14	TRBJ2-1	CASSIVGGGNEQFF	TGTGCCAGTAGTATAGTTGGCGGGGGAAATGAGCAGTTCTTC
-	TRBD1	TRBV12-3/TRBV12-4	14	TRBJ1-2	CASGTDRTNYGYTF	TGTGCCAGCGGAACGGACAGGACGAACTATGGCTACACCTTC
-	TRBD1	TRBV4-1	16	TRBJ2-4	CASNSGTGTSKNIQYF	TGCGCCAGCAACTCCGGGACAGGGACCTCCAAAAACATTCAGTACTTC
-	TRBD2	TRBV10-3	16	TRBJ2-5	CAISPSRASGEETQYF	TGTGCCATCAGTCCTTCGCGAGCTAGCGGAGAAGAGACCCAGTACTTC
-	TRBD1	TRBV20-1	15	TRBJ2-1	CSAHSDRGSYNEQFF	TGCAGTGCTCACTCCGACAGGGGCTCCTACAATGAGCAGTTCTTC
-	-	TRBV29-1	15	TRBJ2-5	CSVGYPGRRVETQYF	TGCAGCGTTGGCTACCCAGGGCGCAGAGTCGAGACCCAGTACTTC
-	TRBD1	TRBV19	14	TRBJ2-4	CASSGTGVANIQYF	TGTGCCAGTAGTGGGACAGGGGTGGCAAACATTCAGTACTTC
-	TRBD2	TRBV27	15	TRBJ2-5	CASSDPGLGGETQYF	TGTGCCAGCAGCGATCCGGGACTAGGGGGAGAGACCCAGTACTTC
-	-	TRBV18	16	TRBJ2-7	CASSPTTSQGSYEQYF	TGTGCCAGCTCACCCACAACAAGCCAGGGCTCCTACGAGCAGTACTTC
-	TRBD1	TRBV14	14	TRBJ1-2	CASANRGQDYGYTF	TGTGCCAGCGCAAATAGGGGGCAGGACTATGGCTACACCTTC
-	TRBD1	TRBV6-5	14	TRBJ1-5	CASSFRQGGQPQHF	TGTGCCAGCAGTTTCCGACAGGGGGGTCAGCCCCAGCATTTT
-	-	TRBV29-1	13	TRBJ2-4	CSVGLGHKNIQYF	TGCAGCGTCGGCCTCGGCCACAAAAACATTCAGTACTTC
-	TRBD2	TRBV4-2	16	TRBJ2-1	CASSQWSSGTYNEQFF	TGTGCCAGCAGCCAATGGTCTAGCGGGACCTACAATGAGCAGTTCTTC
-	TRBD1	TRBV7-2	15	TRBJ1-2	CASSLGTGPSYGYTF	TGTGCCAGCAGCCTTGGGACAGGGCCTAGCTATGGCTACACCTTC
once	TRBD2	TRBV5-1	15	TRBJ2-1	CASTPQRGMGGEQFF	TGCGCCAGCACCCCGCAGCGGGGGATGGGTGGTGAGCAGTTCTTC
-	-	TRBV7-2	14	TRBJ1-3	CASSLRFAGNTIYF	TGTGCCAGCAGCTTACGGTTCGCTGGAAACACCATATATTTT
-	TRBD2	TRBV12-5	16	TRBJ2-5	CASGSPSGGEGETQYF	TGTGCTAGTGGTTCCCCTAGCGGGGGTGAGGGAGAGACCCAGTACTTC
once	-	TRBV20-1	14	TRBJ1-2	CSASRDIGNYGYTF	TGCAGTGCTAGTCGGGACATCGGAAACTATGGCTACACCTTC
-	-	TRBV5-1	13	TRBJ2-7	CASSLLEGDEQYF	TGCGCCAGCAGCCTTTTAGAGGGGGACGAGCAGTACTTC
-	-	TRBV24-1	14	TRBJ1-3	CATSGPGTRNTIYF	TGTGCCACCAGTGGTCCCGGGACAAGAAACACCATATATTTT
-	-	TRBV20-1	15	TRBJ2-1	CSASDAGSRANEQFF	TGCAGTGCTAGTGATGCCGGGTCAAGGGCCAATGAGCAGTTCTTC
-	TRBD2	TRBV29-1	13	TRBJ2-3	CSVGGVLTDTQYF	TGCAGCGTCGGGGGGGTCCTCACAGATACGCAGTATTTT